This is a list of T cell receptor beta chains from one sample in a study of response to subunit inactivated influenza vaccine. In TCRdb, the RT-PCR reads were re-called with MiXCR into one record per CDR3 protein. Of 700,000 to 900,000 distinct CDR3 sequences in the sample, 21% were seen once. Sequences were derived from PBMCs from blood, sampled about 5 days after vaccination. The origin of the receptors is a man aged 50-59 years who received an inactivated influenza vaccine. Both conserved end residues are part of each CDR3. A D gene is named only where the DNA matches it firmly. Clone size is stated in some rows and not others, as once, few, many or a class when expanded.

CDR3nt: TGTGCCAGCAGCTTTAGTGGGAGAGATACGCAGTATTTT
CDR3aa: CASSFSGRDTQYF
abundance: many
v_gene: TRBV7-9
d_gene: NA
j_gene: TRBJ2-3

CDR3nt: TGTGCCAGCAGCCGAACTAGCGGGGTTAGCACAGATACGCAGTATTTT
CDR3aa: CASSRTSGVSTDTQYF
abundance: few
v_gene: TRBV6-1
d_gene: TRBD2
j_gene: TRBJ2-3

CDR3nt: TGCGCCAGCAGCTTTATGGGAAGTAATTACGAGCAGTACTTC
CDR3aa: CASSFMGSNYEQYF
abundance: NA
v_gene: TRBV5-1
d_gene: NA
j_gene: TRBJ2-7

CDR3nt: TGTGCCAGCAGCGTAGATGGAGGGGTAGAGCAGTACTTC
CDR3aa: CASSVDGGVEQYF
abundance: NA
v_gene: TRBV9
d_gene: NA
j_gene: TRBJ2-7

CDR3nt: TGTGCCAGCAGCCAAATACTTCCCGGGACTAGCGGGAGAAACATTCAGTACTTC
CDR3aa: CASSQILPGTSGRNIQYF
abundance: few
v_gene: TRBV3-1
d_gene: TRBD2
j_gene: TRBJ2-4

CDR3nt: TGTGCCAGCAGATTCGACACCTACGAGCAGTACTTC
CDR3aa: CASRFDTYEQYF
abundance: NA
v_gene: TRBV12-3/TRBV12-4
d_gene: NA
j_gene: TRBJ2-7

CDR3nt: TGTGCCAGCAGCAGTTACGCGGAGACAGGGAAGGACGAGCAGTACTTC
CDR3aa: CASSSYAETGKDEQYF
abundance: many
v_gene: TRBV6-1
d_gene: TRBD1
j_gene: TRBJ2-7

CDR3nt: TGCAGTGCTAGACCAGACAGGGGATCCTACGAGCAGTACTTC
CDR3aa: CSARPDRGSYEQYF
abundance: NA
v_gene: TRBV20-1
d_gene: TRBD1
j_gene: TRBJ2-7

CDR3nt: TGCAGTGCTAGAGTTACAGCGGGAGGTTACAATGAGCAGTTCTTC
CDR3aa: CSARVTAGGYNEQFF
abundance: NA
v_gene: TRBV20-1
d_gene: TRBD2
j_gene: TRBJ2-1

CDR3nt: TGCAGTACTCGACTTCCCGTTAGGGACTATGGCTACACCTTC
CDR3aa: CSTRLPVRDYGYTF
abundance: few
v_gene: TRBV20-1
d_gene: NA
j_gene: TRBJ1-2

CDR3nt: TGCGCCAGCAGCCCCCTGCCGGAGGGGCATGAGCAGTTCTTC
CDR3aa: CASSPLPEGHEQFF
abundance: NA
v_gene: TRBV5-1
d_gene: NA
j_gene: TRBJ2-1

CDR3nt: TGTGCCATCAGTGCCGGGGGAGGCGCAAGGGCACCCCAAGAGACCCAGTACTTC
CDR3aa: CAISAGGGARAPQETQYF
abundance: few
v_gene: TRBV10-3
d_gene: NA
j_gene: TRBJ2-5